This TCR beta chain originates from a study of T cell responses to AZD1222 COVID-19 vaccine. Assay: immunoSEQ multiplex PCR; the TCRdb copy retains only in-frame clones and omits some. This table holds some 150,000 clones, about 93% found once. The count of this clone is one. The CDR3 consists of 15 residues. The V and J ends lost 5 bases and 8 bases, in that order; junction bases with no gene match: 12. From germline, CDR1 is LNHDA and CDR2 SQIVND (reference sequence). The gene calls are TRBV19 and TRBJ2-7; 10 bases map to TRBD2. This receptor was identified in an adult in good health. The sequenced sample was peripheral blood, obtained on day 0 of AZD1222 vaccination. The CDR3 reads CASSPQAGGPVQQYF. CDR3 in DNA: TGTGCCAGTAGTCCTCAAGCGGGAGGGCCTGTTCAGCAGTACTTC.